Listed below are T cell receptor beta chains from one sample, sequenced in a study of cytomegalovirus exposure and HLA in healthy donors. This table comes from immunoSEQ multiplex PCR, and its TCRdb copy is limited to in-frame clones, with some not included. This table has under 100,000 clones, around 81% appearing once. Sequencing was performed on PBMCs. The receptors shown here come from a woman in her seventies in good health and CMV-seropositive. CDR3s include the opening cysteine and the closing phenylalanine or tryptophan. Fields, in order: D gene, CDR3 length, clone size, J gene, V gene, CDR3 protein, CDR3 DNA. D genes are given only for firm matches. Clone sizes are given selectively: once, few, many, or a class where the clone is expanded.

d_gene: TRBD2
len: 15
abundance: .
j_gene: TRBJ2-3
v_gene: TRBV7-2
CDR3aa: CASSPGTSATDTQYF
CDR3nt: TGTGCCAGCAGCCCCGGGACTAGCGCCACAGATACGCAGTATTTT

d_gene: TRBD2
len: 15
abundance: .
j_gene: TRBJ2-1
v_gene: TRBV5-1
CDR3aa: CASRLLAGTNNEQFF
CDR3nt: TGCGCCAGCAGGCTCCTAGCGGGGACTAACAATGAGCAGTTCTTC

d_gene: .
len: 13
abundance: .
j_gene: TRBJ1-5
v_gene: TRBV27
CDR3aa: CASSLRGNQPQHF
CDR3nt: TGTGCCAGCAGTCTTAGGGGAAATCAGCCCCAGCATTTT

d_gene: .
len: 15
abundance: once
j_gene: TRBJ2-7
v_gene: TRBV7-2
CDR3aa: CASSLEGWYPYEQYF
CDR3nt: TGTGCCAGCAGCTTGGAGGGGTGGTACCCCTACGAGCAGTACTTC

d_gene: TRBD2
len: 15
abundance: .
j_gene: TRBJ2-1
v_gene: TRBV29-1
CDR3aa: CSAEGLAGGYNEQFF
CDR3nt: TGCAGCGCCGAGGGACTAGCGGGAGGGTACAATGAGCAGTTCTTC

d_gene: TRBD1
len: 15
abundance: .
j_gene: TRBJ2-7
v_gene: TRBV5-4
CDR3aa: CASSSYRGPTYEQYF
CDR3nt: TGTGCCAGCAGCTCCTACAGGGGTCCAACCTACGAGCAGTACTTC

d_gene: .
len: 14
abundance: .
j_gene: TRBJ2-3
v_gene: TRBV7-9
CDR3aa: CASSFSGLTDTQYF
CDR3nt: TGTGCCAGCAGCTTTAGCGGACTCACAGATACGCAGTATTTT

d_gene: TRBD1
len: 15
abundance: few
j_gene: TRBJ2-5
v_gene: TRBV5-1
CDR3aa: CASSGLGQGQETQYF
CDR3nt: TGCGCCAGCAGCGGCCTGGGACAGGGCCAAGAGACCCAGTACTTC

d_gene: .
len: 16
abundance: .
j_gene: TRBJ1-3
v_gene: TRBV9
CDR3aa: CASSVSVVSSGNTIYF
CDR3nt: TGTGCCAGCAGCGTATCGGTCGTAAGCTCTGGAAACACCATATATTTT

d_gene: TRBD1
len: 15
abundance: .
j_gene: TRBJ1-2
v_gene: TRBV11-1
CDR3aa: CASSNEGQGSGGYTF
CDR3nt: TGTGCCAGCAGTAACGAGGGACAGGGAAGCGGTGGCTACACCTTC

d_gene: TRBD2
len: 15
abundance: once
j_gene: TRBJ2-1
v_gene: TRBV5-4
CDR3aa: CASSLGLAEYNEQFF
CDR3nt: TGTGCCAGCAGCTTGGGACTAGCGGAATACAATGAGCAGTTCTTC

d_gene: .
len: 15
abundance: once
j_gene: TRBJ1-5
v_gene: TRBV7-9
CDR3aa: CASSLGGWGNQPQHF
CDR3nt: TGTGCCAGCAGTCTAGGGGGTTGGGGCAATCAGCCCCAGCATTTT

d_gene: TRBD2
len: 16
abundance: .
j_gene: TRBJ2-7
v_gene: TRBV7-9
CDR3aa: CASSVGLAGRTYEQYF
CDR3nt: TGTGCCAGCAGCGTGGGACTAGCGGGAAGGACCTACGAGCAGTACTTC

d_gene: TRBD1
len: 11
abundance: .
j_gene: TRBJ1-3
v_gene: TRBV6-6
CDR3aa: CASSHTGEVYF
CDR3nt: TGTGCCAGCAGCCACACAGGGGAGGTATATTTT

d_gene: TRBD2
len: 15
abundance: .
j_gene: TRBJ2-3
v_gene: TRBV7-2
CDR3aa: CASSLVGGRADTQYF
CDR3nt: TGTGCCAGCAGCTTAGTGGGTGGGAGGGCAGATACGCAGTATTTT

d_gene: TRBD1
len: 14
abundance: .
j_gene: TRBJ1-2
v_gene: TRBV28
CDR3aa: CASYPLQGALGYTF
CDR3nt: TGTGCCAGCTACCCCCTCCAGGGGGCGCTTGGCTACACCTTC

d_gene: TRBD1
len: 15
abundance: few
j_gene: TRBJ1-5
v_gene: TRBV7-9
CDR3aa: CASSPGTGGNQPQHF
CDR3nt: TGTGCCAGCAGTCCCGGGACAGGGGGGAATCAGCCCCAGCATTTT

d_gene: .
len: 14
abundance: .
j_gene: TRBJ1-6
v_gene: TRBV7-9
CDR3aa: CASSLDSDNSPLHF
CDR3nt: TGTGCCAGCAGCTTGGACAGCGATAATTCACCCCTCCACTTT

d_gene: .
len: 16
abundance: .
j_gene: TRBJ2-1
v_gene: TRBV7-9
CDR3aa: CASSLEGLPSYNEQFF
CDR3nt: TGTGCCAGCAGCTTAGAAGGACTACCATCCTACAATGAGCAGTTCTTC

d_gene: TRBD1
len: 12
abundance: .
j_gene: TRBJ1-1
v_gene: TRBV11-3
CDR3aa: CASRGQGGEAFF
CDR3nt: TGTGCCAGCAGGGGACAGGGGGGCGAAGCTTTCTTT

d_gene: TRBD1
len: 11
abundance: .
j_gene: TRBJ1-2
v_gene: TRBV29-1
CDR3aa: CSVAGGLGYTF
CDR3nt: TGCAGCGTCGCAGGGGGCCTCGGCTACACCTTC

d_gene: .
len: 14
abundance: few
j_gene: TRBJ2-7
v_gene: TRBV4-2
CDR3aa: CASSQDQGNYEQYF
CDR3nt: TGTGCCAGCAGCCAAGATCAGGGAAACTACGAGCAGTACTTC

d_gene: TRBD1
len: 14
abundance: few
j_gene: TRBJ2-7
v_gene: TRBV6-1
CDR3aa: CASSVGTGNYEQYF
CDR3nt: TGTGCCAGCAGTGTTGGGACAGGGAACTACGAGCAGTACTTC

d_gene: .
len: 14
abundance: .
j_gene: TRBJ1-1
v_gene: TRBV6-4
CDR3aa: CASTPKGENTEAFF
CDR3nt: TGTGCCAGCACCCCAAAAGGGGAGAACACTGAAGCTTTCTTT

d_gene: TRBD1
len: 14
abundance: .
j_gene: TRBJ1-4
v_gene: TRBV18
CDR3aa: CASSGDSFNEKLFF
CDR3nt: TGTGCCAGCTCAGGGGACAGCTTTAATGAAAAACTGTTTTTT

d_gene: TRBD2
len: 13
abundance: .
j_gene: TRBJ2-5
v_gene: TRBV7-7
CDR3aa: CASGKGGRETQYF
CDR3nt: TGTGCTAGCGGGAAAGGGGGTAGGGAGACCCAGTACTTC

d_gene: TRBD1
len: 14
abundance: .
j_gene: TRBJ2-7
v_gene: TRBV5-1
CDR3aa: CASSLPGTAGEQYF
CDR3nt: TGCGCCAGCAGCCTTCCCGGGACAGCAGGCGAGCAGTACTTC

d_gene: .
len: 13
abundance: once
j_gene: TRBJ1-2
v_gene: TRBV5-6
CDR3aa: CASSPDRSYGYTF
CDR3nt: TGTGCCAGCAGTCCAGACAGAAGCTATGGCTACACCTTC

d_gene: .
len: 14
abundance: once
j_gene: TRBJ1-3
v_gene: TRBV10-3
CDR3aa: CAISAQASGNTIYF
CDR3nt: TGTGCCATCAGTGCTCAGGCCTCTGGAAACACCATATATTTT

d_gene: TRBD1
len: 19
abundance: .
j_gene: TRBJ1-4
v_gene: TRBV19
CDR3aa: CASQGAKLQELATNEKLFF
CDR3nt: TGTGCCAGTCAGGGGGCTAAACTCCAGGAACTTGCAACTAATGAAAAACTGTTTTTT

d_gene: TRBD2
len: 15
abundance: .
j_gene: TRBJ2-7
v_gene: TRBV6-5
CDR3aa: CASSYSRGRGSEQYF
CDR3nt: TGTGCCAGCAGTTACTCCCGCGGGAGAGGATCCGAGCAGTACTTC

d_gene: .
len: 14
abundance: .
j_gene: TRBJ2-5
v_gene: TRBV28
CDR3aa: CASSFGGAKETQYF
CDR3nt: TGTGCCAGCAGTTTTGGCGGGGCTAAAGAGACCCAGTACTTC

d_gene: TRBD1
len: 17
abundance: .
j_gene: TRBJ1-1
v_gene: TRBV11-3
CDR3aa: CASSLRAPSRGLAEAFF
CDR3nt: TGTGCCAGCAGCTTGAGGGCCCCCAGCAGGGGGCTCGCTGAAGCTTTCTTT